Below, 15 T cell receptor beta chains from the same sample are listed, as sequenced in a study of T cell responses to AZD1222 COVID-19 vaccine. Measured with immunoSEQ multiplex PCR; TCRdb has only the in-frame clones, and not every one. This sample yields hundreds of thousands of clones, of which under 95% are seen a single time; 1% belongs to the top ten. The material was peripheral blood, obtained on day 0 of MenACWY control vaccination. The receptors come from an adult in good health.

This clone came up a few times. The chain couples TRBV5-1 to TRBJ2-6; TRBD1 matches 7 bases. The germline V gene has CDR1 SGHRS and CDR2 YFSETQ. V trimming: 1 base; J trimming: 1 base; junction bases outside the gene matches: 11. This CDR3 spans 19 amino acids. CDR3 sequence reads: CASSLSFWDRNSGANVLTF. CDR3 nucleotides: TGCGCCAGCAGCTTGTCGTTTTGGGACAGAAATTCTGGGGCCAACGTCCTGACTTTC.

The chain uses TRBV7-2 and TRBJ2-5; D assignment may be TRBD1 or TRBD2 (6 bases each). The CDR3 is 15 residues long. The V end was cut by 0 bases, the J end by 5 bases, with 13 bases between. In germline, CDR1 is SGHTA, CDR2 FQGNSA. In DNA form, the CDR3 reads TGTGCCAGCAGCTTAGCAGGTCAGGGGAGGGAGACCCAGTACTTC. Its protein product is CASSLAGQGRETQYF. The full variable domain, with the rest looked up from reference TRBV7-2 and TRBJ2-5, is GAGVSQSPSNKVTEKGKDVELRCDPISGHTALYWYRQSLGQGLEFLIYFQGNSAPDKSGLPSDRFSAERTGGSVSTLTIQRTQQEDSAVYLCASSLAGQGRETQYFGPGTRLLVL.

The chain employs TRBV6-5 and TRBJ1-4; D unclear. The CDR3 runs to 14 residues. Trimming stripped 6 bases from V and 8 bases from J, with 16 bases between. Germline V lookup: CDR1 MNHEY, CDR2 SVGAGI. CDR3 bases: TGTGCCAGCAGCCGTTACAGAGAAGGGGAAAAACTGTTTTTT. Its protein product is CASSRYREGEKLFF.

J is TRBJ1-1 and V is TRBV30; unclear D gene. Per germline, CDR1 GTSNPN and CDR2 SVGIG (reference sequence). V lost 0 bases, J lost 1 base, and 6 bases lay in between. The CDR3 totals 13 residues. The CDR3: CAWSVGPNTEAFF. The DNA for the CDR3 is TGTGCCTGGAGTGTTGGTCCGAACACTGAAGCTTTCTTT.

The rearrangement joins TRBV6-5 to TRBJ2-2, with D maybe TRBD1 (6 bases). The CDR3 runs to 16 residues. CDR1 MNHEY and CDR2 SVGAGI come from the germline V gene. Deletions cut 0 bases from V and 5 bases from J, with 13 bases between. The CDR3 is CASSYSNREPTGELFF. The DNA for the CDR3 is TGTGCCAGCAGTTACTCGAACAGGGAACCAACCGGGGAGCTGTTTTTT.

The gene calls are TRBV12-3 or TRBV12-4 and TRBJ1-1; the D gene is possibly TRBD1 (5 bases). The length of the CDR3 is 12 residues. The germline V and J ends were trimmed by 6 bases and 7 bases, with 12 bases remaining between them. The CDR3 region has the DNA TGTGCCAGCAGGCAAGTAACAGGTGAAGCTTTCTTT. It specifies CASRQVTGEAFF.

This chain uses TRBV5-4 with TRBJ1-1, with unresolved D. Germline V gives CDR1 SGHNT, CDR2 YYREEE (reference sequence). The length of the CDR3 is 14 residues. Trimming stripped 3 bases from V and 2 bases from J, with 11 bases between. CDR3 in amino acids: CASSSPGYNTEAFF. The CDR3 DNA is TGTGCCAGCAGCTCCCCGGGCTACAACACTGAAGCTTTCTTT.

The gene calls are TRBV18 and TRBJ1-2; 9 bases are a match to TRBD1. V shed 3 bases, J shed 7 bases, and the junction held 9 bases outside the gene matches. This CDR3 has 15 amino acids. Germline assignment: CDR1 KGHSH and CDR2 LQKENI. The CDR3 reads CASSPRQGDLGGYTF. CDR3 coding DNA: TGTGCCAGCTCACCGCGACAGGGGGACCTTGGTGGCTACACCTTC.

The chain has TRBV19 and TRBJ1-2, with 7 bases aligning to TRBD1. The germline gives CDR1 LNHDA, CDR2 SQIVND (reference sequence). V trimming: 4 bases; J trimming: 0 bases; junction bases outside the gene matches: 8. CDR3 length equals 16 residues. CDR3 residues: CASSTKSTGSNYGYTF. As DNA, the CDR3 is TGTGCCAGTAGTACGAAGTCGACAGGGTCTAACTATGGCTACACCTTC.

In regard to this clone: One end of the junction fails to match germline, which may point to a read error. This sequence joins TRBV12-3 or TRBV12-4 and TRBJ1-4, with D maybe TRBD1 (5 bases). The CDR3 loop spans 12 amino acids. The CDR3 nucleotides read TGCGCTTCAGGGCCAACTAATGAAAAACTGTTTTTT. This sequence encodes CASGPTNEKLFF.

This chain uses TRBV28 with TRBJ1-3, with a weak D call TRBD1 (5 bases). Germline V gives CDR1 MDHEN, CDR2 SYDVKM. The CDR3 is made up of 15 amino acids. V was cut by 6 bases and J by 0 bases, with 12 bases left in between. The CDR3 here is CASSDMTASGNTIYF. As DNA, the CDR3 is TGTGCCAGCAGCGATATGACAGCCTCTGGAAACACCATATATTTT. The full variable domain, completed using reference TRBV28 and TRBJ1-3, is DVKVTQSSRYLVKRTGEKVFLECVQDMDHENMFWYRQDPGLGLRLIYFSYDVKMKEKGDIPEGYSVSREKKERFSLILESASTNQTSMYLCASSDMTASGNTIYFGEGSWLTVV.

This chain joins TRBV11-1 and TRBJ2-3; 8 nucleotides line up with TRBD1. Germline V CDR1 and CDR2: SGHAT, FQDESV (reference sequence). The CDR3 length is 14 residues. Germline trimming cut 5 bases from V and 3 bases from J; bases unmatched to any gene: 4. The CDR3 nucleotides read TGTGCCAGCAGCCGACAGGGGCTAACAGATACGCAGTATTTT. This sequence encodes CASSRQGLTDTQYF.

This clone turned up a few times. V gene TRBV12-3 or TRBV12-4 combines with J gene TRBJ1-5; 8 bases are shared with TRBD1. Trimming removed 6 bases from V and 5 bases from J; junction bases left unmatched: 0. The CDR3 spans 12 residues. CDR3 nucleotides: TGTGCCAGCAGGACAGGGGATCAGCCCCAGCATTTT. Its translation: CASRTGDQPQHF.

The chain recombines TRBV29-1 with TRBJ1-3, with 7 bases fitting TRBD1. After removal of 7 bases from V and 3 bases from J, the junction contained 6 bases not matched to a gene. CDR1 and CDR2 from the germline V gene are SQVTM and ANQGSEA. The CDR3 contains 13 residues. The CDR3 sequence: CSAQGVNGNTIYF. The CDR3 DNA follows: TGCAGCGCGCAGGGGGTAAATGGAAACACCATATATTTT.

This chain joins TRBV6-2 or TRBV6-3 and TRBJ2-3; the match to TRBD1 covers 11 bases. This CDR3 comprises 16 residues. The junction had 7 bases not matched to a gene; V was cut back by 4 bases and J by 4 bases. The germline CDR1 and CDR2 sequences are MNHEY and SVGEGT. The chain's CDR3 is CASSSTPGQGADTQYF. Written as DNA, the CDR3 is TGTGCCAGCAGTTCAACTCCGGGACAGGGGGCAGATACGCAGTATTTT.